These 21 T cell receptor beta chains came from one sample sequenced in a study of T-cell reconstitution after alpha-beta-depleted transplantation in children. Unique molecular identifiers were built into the TCRbeta library. TCRdb re-called the PCR reads with MiXCR, one entry per CDR3 protein. The sample shows hundreds of thousands of distinct CDR3 sequences, around 9.5% of them seen only once. The input for sequencing was PBMCs from the stem cell graft donor, taken from the stem cell graft. All receptors come from a human donor who donated a stem cell graft to a child with acute lymphoblastic leukemia.

This clonotype occurred many times. This chain connects TRBV7-9 to TRBJ2-3; D remains ambiguous. The length of the CDR3 is 17 residues. Germline CDR1 and CDR2: SEHNR and FQNEAQ (reference sequence). V was clipped by 1 base and J by 2 bases, with 16 bases between them. CDR3 bases: TGTGCCAGCAGCTTAGGAAGGGCCGTCGTTCTCACAGATACGCAGTATTTT. It specifies CASSLGRAVVLTDTQYF.

This clonotype was seen more than once but under ten times. This chain uses TRBV10-3 with TRBJ1-4; a weak D match, TRBD1 (6 bases). Trimming pared 6 bases from V and 5 bases from J, leaving 10 bases between. This CDR3 has 13 amino acids. Germline V gene lookup returns CDR1 ENHRY and CDR2 SYGVKD. The CDR3: CAIRGDMNEKLFF. The CDR3 DNA sequence: TGTGCCATCAGGGGGGACATGAATGAAAAACTGTTTTTT.

This clonotype was recorded at least ten times. The CDR3: CASSLEIANTEAFF. The CDR3 DNA follows: TGCGCCAGCAGCTTGGAGATTGCGAACACTGAAGCTTTCTTT. V and J are TRBV5-1 and TRBJ1-1; D gene unclear. This CDR3 has 14 residues. Germline-derived CDR1 and CDR2 are SGHRS and YFSETQ. Trimming shortened V by 0 bases and J by 1 base, and 7 bases separated the two germline ends.

This chain joins TRBV12-3 or TRBV12-4 and TRBJ2-7; TRBD1 agrees at 7 bases. J gave up 5 bases and V 1 base, and 5 bases lay outside the gene matches. This CDR3 contains 14 residues. The CDR3: CASSLEIGGHEQYF. The CDR3 DNA reads as TGTGCCAGCAGTTTAGAGATAGGGGGCCACGAGCAGTACTTC.

The CDR3 spells CASSQELAGELKTQYF. The CDR3 DNA follows: TGCGCCAGCAGCCAAGAGCTAGCCGGGGAGTTAAAGACCCAGTACTTC. The rearrangement links TRBV4-3 to TRBJ2-5, with D possibly being TRBD2 (5 bases). This CDR3 has 16 residues. Deletions cut 0 bases from V and 6 bases from J, with 17 bases between. Germline V gene data show CDR1 as LGHNA and CDR2 as YSLEER.

This rearrangement joins TRBV5-1 to TRBJ1-6; TRBD1 matches 11 bases. This CDR3 has 15 residues. The germline gives CDR1 SGHRS, CDR2 YFSETQ. Trimming took 3 bases from V and 6 from J; bases not matched to a gene: 2. CDR3 in amino acids: CASSWDRGANSPLHF. The CDR3 DNA is TGCGCCAGCAGCTGGGACAGGGGGGCTAATTCACCCCTCCACTTT. Together with reference TRBV5-1 and TRBJ1-6, the CDR3 gives the full variable domain: KAGVTQTPRYLIKTRGQQVTLSCSPISGHRSVSWYQQTPGQGLQFLFEYFSETQRNKGNFPGRFSGRQFSNSRSEMNVSTLELGDSALYLCASSWDRGANSPLHFGNGTRLTVT.

This clonotype came up many times. This chain uses TRBV12-3 or TRBV12-4 with TRBJ1-2, with 8 nucleotides matching TRBD1. The V segment lost 5 bases and the J segment 4 bases; nucleotides outside the gene matches: 3. The CDR3 runs 13 residues. The CDR3 region has the DNA TGTGCCAGCAGTCCAGGGGGCAGCTATGGCTACACCTTC. This translates into CASSPGGSYGYTF.

This clonotype occurred many times. The chain uses TRBV7-8 and TRBJ1-1, with D perhaps matching TRBD1 (6 bases). Germline CDR1 and CDR2: SGHVS and FQNEAQ. Trimming pared 0 bases from V and 2 bases from J, leaving 16 bases between. The CDR3 has 17 residues. DNA for the CDR3: TGTGCCAGCAGCTTAGCCGTTTACAGGGATCAAAACACTGAAGCTTTCTTT. Translation gives CASSLAVYRDQNTEAFF.

There are many counts of this clonotype. The chain is built from TRBV12-3 or TRBV12-4 and TRBJ2-7; D gene ambiguous. V was shortened by 6 bases and J by 4 bases, with 10 bases between the two germline ends. The CDR3 has 12 amino acids. The CDR3 sequence is CASSSDHYEQYF. The CDR3 coding sequence is TGTGCCAGCAGCTCGGACCATTACGAGCAGTACTTC.

This clonotype came up a few times. This chain uses TRBV12-5 with TRBJ1-3; D gene uncertain. Trimming shortened V by 6 bases and J by 2 bases, and 5 bases separated the two germline ends. The CDR3 length is 12 residues. Germline V gives CDR1 LGHNT, CDR2 FRNRAP. The CDR3 DNA follows: TGTGCTAGTGGCCAAACTGGAAACACCATATATTTT. Protein product: CASGQTGNTIYF.

The V gene is TRBV7-2, the J gene TRBJ1-1; 8 bases line up with TRBD1. The germline V gene encodes CDR1 SGHTA and CDR2 FQGNSA. Germline trimming cut 1 base from V and 5 bases from J; bases unmatched to any gene: 12. The CDR3 covers 17 residues. The CDR3 nucleotides are TGTGCCAGCAGCTTAGTGCCAGCGGTCCAGGGGGCAACTGAAGCTTTCTTT. Translated, it gives CASSLVPAVQGATEAFF.

In this sample, this clonotype turned up many times. This rearrangement joins TRBV10-3 to TRBJ2-3; D unclear. The V gene's germline CDR1 is ENHRY and CDR2 SYGVKD. V lost 7 bases to trimming and J lost 4 bases, with 15 bases between them. The CDR3 length is 14 residues. CDR3 sequence: CAITGAANSDTQYF. In DNA, the CDR3 is TGTGCCATCACGGGCGCGGCGAACTCAGATACGCAGTATTTT.

This clonotype showed up many times. The genes are TRBV29-1 and TRBJ1-1; possibly TRBD1 for D (5 bases). The CDR3 is made up of 14 amino acids. V was clipped by 4 bases and J by 0 bases, with 12 bases between them. Germline CDR1 is SQVTM and CDR2 is ANQGSEA. CDR3 in amino acids: CSVVGRQMNTEAFF. The CDR3 coding sequence is TGCAGCGTTGTTGGTAGACAGATGAACACTGAAGCTTTCTTT.

The genes are TRBV11-2 and TRBJ2-1, with 8 positions matching TRBD2. Germline loops: CDR1 SGHAT, CDR2 FQNNGV. The CDR3 extends over 15 amino acids. The trim removed 3 bases at V and 3 bases at J, leaving 4 bases unmatched. CDR3 in amino acids: CASSFGGGFYNEQFF. The CDR3 DNA reads as TGTGCCAGCAGCTTCGGGGGGGGCTTCTACAATGAGCAGTTCTTC.

The rearrangement links TRBV5-5 to TRBJ2-7; D is unclear. CDR3 size: 16 residues. Germline loops: CDR1 SGHKS, CDR2 YYEKEE (reference sequence). V was pared by 0 bases and J by 0 bases, with 13 bases between. CDR3 coding DNA: TGTGCCAGCAGCTTGGTGGGCAGGACGAGCTCCTACGAGCAGTACTTC. Its protein is CASSLVGRTSSYEQYF. Full variable domain (outside the CDR3, taken from reference TRBV5-5 and TRBJ2-7): DAGVTQSPTHLIKTRGQQVTLRCSPISGHKSVSWYQQVLGQGPQFIFQYYEKEERGRGNFPDRFSARQFPNYSSELNVNALLLGDSALYLCASSLVGRTSSYEQYFGPGTRLTVT.

The CDR3 loop reads CASSYVLADTQYF. CDR3 DNA sequence: TGTGCCAGCAGTTACGTATTAGCAGATACGCAGTATTTT. The genes are TRBV6-2 or TRBV6-3 and TRBJ2-3; no clear D gene. This CDR3 is built from 13 residues. In germline, CDR1 is MNHEY, CDR2 SVGEGT. V lost 2 bases and J lost 4, with 7 bases in between.

This clonotype was observed at least ten times. V is TRBV7-2 and J is TRBJ2-2; TRBD1 aligns across 10 bases. V was pared by 1 base and J by 4 bases, with 3 bases of the junction left unmatched. CDR3 size: 16 residues. Germline-derived CDR1 and CDR2 are SGHTA and FQGNSA. The CDR3 DNA is TGTGCCAGCAGCTTAGGACAGGGGGCGGGCACCGGGGAGCTGTTTTTT. Amino acid sequence: CASSLGQGAGTGELFF.

The V call is TRBV6-5, the J call TRBJ1-5; TRBD1 matches at 7 bases. This CDR3 is built from 15 residues. The trim removed 5 bases at V and 7 bases at J, leaving 11 bases unmatched. The germline CDR1 and CDR2 sequences are MNHEY and SVGAGI. The CDR3 loop is CASSPSTGMIQPQHF. CDR3 DNA sequence: TGTGCCAGCAGTCCCTCGACAGGGATGATACAGCCCCAGCATTTT.

The gene calls are TRBV2 and TRBJ1-3; 7 bases fit TRBD1. V trimming: 9 bases; J trimming: 0 bases; junction bases outside the gene matches: 5. From germline, CDR1 is SNHLY and CDR2 FYNNEI. This CDR3 has 14 amino acids. The CDR3 bases are TGTGCCAGACAGGGGCCCAACTCTGGAAACACCATATATTTT. It specifies CARQGPNSGNTIYF. Full variable domain (rest looked up from reference TRBV2 and TRBJ1-3): EPEVTQTPSHQVTQMGQEVILRCVPISNHLYFYWYRQILGQKVEFLVSFYNNEISEKSEIFDDQFSVERPDGSNFTLKIRSTKLEDSAMYFCARQGPNSGNTIYFGEGSWLTVV.

This clonotype has only a few counts. The chain joins TRBV4-2 to TRBJ2-3, with 9 bases identical to TRBD2. This CDR3 has 17 residues. CDR1 and CDR2 from the germline V gene are LGHNA and YNFKEQ. Trimming took 0 bases from V and 2 from J; bases not matched to a gene: 6. CDR3 DNA: TGTGCCAGCAGCCAAGATTCGGCTAGCGGGAACACAGATACGCAGTATTTT. Its protein product is CASSQDSASGNTDTQYF.

The table lists this clonotype with many counts. The chain combines TRBV5-1 with TRBJ2-2; TRBD1 matches at 7 bases. There are 15 residues in the CDR3. Losses at the gene ends were 4 bases for V and 3 bases for J; bases not matched to a gene: 6. Germline loops: CDR1 SGHRS, CDR2 YFSETQ. CDR3 region: CASSLSGTDTGELFF. The DNA of the CDR3 is TGCGCCAGCAGCCTATCCGGGACAGACACCGGGGAGCTGTTTTTT.